This T cell receptor beta chain was retrieved from a study of beta chain features in type 1 diabetes. Study-wide background: Patient and healthy donor groups were alike in age, gender and cell yields. Study conclusions and caveats: TCRB CDR3s from Type 1 diabetes patients were moderately but significantly shorter in all four CD4+ subsets. At VDJ recombination sites, type 1 diabetes patients had fewer insertions and more deleted nucleotides.

Concerning this clone itself: What it recognizes is unknown.

The whole isolated RNA underwent reverse transcription, so sequencing captured expressed TCRB transcripts. Sequencing used immunoSEQ multiplex PCR; TCRdb keeps in-frame clones, though not all of them. The top ten clones hold under 0.1% of a sample with approximately 150,000 clones, almost 65% of them seen once. Trimming took off 3 bases at V and 3 bases at J, with 9 bases between the two ends. CDR1 and CDR2 from the germline V gene are SQVTM and ANQGSEA. The CDR3 spans 13 residues. By way of CD45RO/CCR7/CD25/CD127/CD95/CD27, the CD4+ regulatory, stem cell-like memory, central memory and naive cells were sorted. Each sorted fraction was over 95% pure.

The TCR originated in a man aged 25-40 years with type 1 diabetes. The source material was naive CD4+ T cells from blood. The chain couples TRBV29-1 to TRBJ2-1; D might be TRBD2 (6 bases). DNA of the CDR3: TGCAGCGTTGAGGCTAGCGTCTACAATGAGCAGTTCTTC. This encodes CSVEASVYNEQFF.